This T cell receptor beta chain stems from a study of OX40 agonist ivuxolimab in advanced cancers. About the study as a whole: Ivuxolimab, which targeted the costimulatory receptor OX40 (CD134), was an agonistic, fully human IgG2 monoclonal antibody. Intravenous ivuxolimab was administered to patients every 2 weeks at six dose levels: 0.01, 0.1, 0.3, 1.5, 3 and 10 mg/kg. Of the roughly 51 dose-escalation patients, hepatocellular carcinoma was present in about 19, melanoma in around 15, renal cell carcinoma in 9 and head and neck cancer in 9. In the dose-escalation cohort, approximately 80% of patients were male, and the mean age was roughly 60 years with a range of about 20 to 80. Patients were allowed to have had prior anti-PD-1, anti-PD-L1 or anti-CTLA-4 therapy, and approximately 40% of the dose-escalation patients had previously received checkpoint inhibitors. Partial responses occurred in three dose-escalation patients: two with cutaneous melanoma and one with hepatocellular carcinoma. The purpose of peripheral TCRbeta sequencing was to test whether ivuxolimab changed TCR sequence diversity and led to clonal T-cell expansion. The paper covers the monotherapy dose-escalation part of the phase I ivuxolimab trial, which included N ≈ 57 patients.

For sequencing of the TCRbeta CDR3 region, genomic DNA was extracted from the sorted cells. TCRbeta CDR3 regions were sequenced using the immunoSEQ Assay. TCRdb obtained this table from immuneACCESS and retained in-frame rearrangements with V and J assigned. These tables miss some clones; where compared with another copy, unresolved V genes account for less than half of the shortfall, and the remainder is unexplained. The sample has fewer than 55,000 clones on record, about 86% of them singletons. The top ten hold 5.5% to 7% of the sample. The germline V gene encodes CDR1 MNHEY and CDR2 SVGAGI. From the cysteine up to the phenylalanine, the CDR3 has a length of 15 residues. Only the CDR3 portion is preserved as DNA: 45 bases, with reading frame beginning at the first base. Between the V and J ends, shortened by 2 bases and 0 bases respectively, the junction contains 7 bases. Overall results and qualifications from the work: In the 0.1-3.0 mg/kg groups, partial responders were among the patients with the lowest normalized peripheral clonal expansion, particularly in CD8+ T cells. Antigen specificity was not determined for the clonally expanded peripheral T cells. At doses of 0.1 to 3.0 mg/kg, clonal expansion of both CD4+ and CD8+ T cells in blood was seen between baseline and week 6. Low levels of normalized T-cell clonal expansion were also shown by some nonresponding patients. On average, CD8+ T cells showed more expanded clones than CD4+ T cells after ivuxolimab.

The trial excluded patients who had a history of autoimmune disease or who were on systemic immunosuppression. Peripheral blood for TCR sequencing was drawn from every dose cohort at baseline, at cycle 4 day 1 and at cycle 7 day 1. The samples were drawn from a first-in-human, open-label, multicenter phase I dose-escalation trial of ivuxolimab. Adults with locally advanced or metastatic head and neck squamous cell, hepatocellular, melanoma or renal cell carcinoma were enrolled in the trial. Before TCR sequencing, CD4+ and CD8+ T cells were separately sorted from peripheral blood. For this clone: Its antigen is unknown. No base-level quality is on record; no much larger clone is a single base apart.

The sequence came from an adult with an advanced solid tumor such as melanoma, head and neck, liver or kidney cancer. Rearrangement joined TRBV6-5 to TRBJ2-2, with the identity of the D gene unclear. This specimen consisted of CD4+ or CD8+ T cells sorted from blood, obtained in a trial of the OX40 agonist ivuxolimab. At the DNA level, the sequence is TGTGCCAGCAGTTACGAGAGTTCGAACACCGGGGAGCTGTTTTTT. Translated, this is CASSYESSNTGELFF.